This T cell receptor (beta chain) came from a study of vaccination and CD4 T cells after COVID-19. Across the study: Overlapping spike peptides of SARS-CoV-2, HCoV-NL63, HCoV-OC43 and HCoV-229E were used, and cells were stimulated with them.

V shed 3 bases and J shed 2 bases, with 13 bases lying between them. The V gene's germline CDR1 is MNHEY and CDR2 SVGAGI. The CDR3 length is 15 residues. Comments on this clonotype: The antigen remains unidentified.

Treatment of the sample: approximately nine-day PBMC culture with coronavirus spike peptide pools or control peptides (ViraFEST assay). ViraFEST sequenced TCRs after peptide-pool expansion of antigen-specific T cells. Cultured CD4+ T-cell DNA underwent Oncomine TCR Beta short-read sequencing. TCRdb independently ran MiXCR on the PCR reads; one entry per CDR3 protein. The data show fewer than 20,000 distinct CDR3 sequences, with around 78% seen just once and 9.5% to 12% held by the top ten. The clonotype was recovered from a human donor who had recovered from COVID-19. Sequenced: CD4+ T cells from blood, cultured in vitro. The J gene is TRBJ1-2, the V gene TRBV6-5, with D possibly being TRBD1 (6 bases). CDR3 DNA sequence: TGTGCCAGCAGTTATGCGGGGGGCGCAAACTATGGCTACACCTTC. Encoded protein: CASSYAGGANYGYTF.